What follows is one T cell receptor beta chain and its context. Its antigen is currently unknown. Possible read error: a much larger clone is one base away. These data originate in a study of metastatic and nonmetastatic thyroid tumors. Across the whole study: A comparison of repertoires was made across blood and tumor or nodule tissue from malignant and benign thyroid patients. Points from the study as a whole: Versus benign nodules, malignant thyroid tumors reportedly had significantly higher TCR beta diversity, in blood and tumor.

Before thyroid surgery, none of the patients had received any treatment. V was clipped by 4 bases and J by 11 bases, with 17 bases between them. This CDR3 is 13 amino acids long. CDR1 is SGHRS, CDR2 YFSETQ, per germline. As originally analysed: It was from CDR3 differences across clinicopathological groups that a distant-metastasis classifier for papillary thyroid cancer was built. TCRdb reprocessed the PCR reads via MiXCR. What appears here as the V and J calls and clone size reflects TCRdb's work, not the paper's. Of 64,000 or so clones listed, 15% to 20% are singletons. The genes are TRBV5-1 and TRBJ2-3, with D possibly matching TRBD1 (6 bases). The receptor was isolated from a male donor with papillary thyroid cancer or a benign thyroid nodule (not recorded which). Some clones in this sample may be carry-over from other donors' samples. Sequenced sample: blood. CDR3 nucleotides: TGCGCCAGCAGCCGGAGACAGGCCGGTAGGCAGTATTTT. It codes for CASSRRQAGRQYF.